These 9 T cell receptor beta chains were sequenced from one sample in a study of memory CD8 T cells in hepatitis C reinfection (dated by TCRdb to the late 2010s). The library was produced with the immunoSEQ multiplex PCR assay. TCRdb obtained this table from immuneACCESS and retained in-frame rearrangements with V and J assigned. These tables miss some clones; where compared with another copy, unresolved V genes account for less than half of the shortfall, and the remainder is unexplained. The sample table contains around 47,000 clones; only one count was recorded for approximately 88% of them. Together, the top ten hold approximately 1.2% of the sample. Reading the label with the study, this specimen's time point is: peak reinfection, 3 to 8 weeks after reinfection detection. TCR sequencing was performed on the sorted cells directly ex vivo, without any in vitro expansion beforehand. The sequencing input was naive CD8+ T cells sorted from blood. The sample's cell subset or site label, in plain terms: total naive CD8+CD45RO- T cells. The receptors shown here come from a man between 18 and 29 years old with hepatitis C virus infection.

V is TRBV27 and J is TRBJ2-3; D ambiguous. The ends were cut back, 2 bases at V and 6 bases at J, with 9 bases in the middle. The CDR3 sequence is 13 residues long. CDR1 and CDR2 from the germline V gene are MNHEY and SMNVEV (reference sequence). For the CDR3, the DNA is TGTGCCAGCAGTTTAGTGCGTGTGGATACGCAGTATTTT. This codes for CASSLVRVDTQYF.

The CDR3 loop reads CASSLLGTGNQETQYF. Here the CDR3 DNA reads TGTGCCAGCAGTTTATTGGGGACAGGGAATCAAGAGACCCAGTACTTC. The chain links TRBV28 to TRBJ2-5; 9 bases line up with TRBD1. Germline V gene sequence: CDR1 MDHEN, CDR2 SYDVKM. J lost 2 bases, V lost 1 base, and 5 bases had no gene match. This CDR3 spans 16 amino acids.

This clone was observed a single time. This sequence joins TRBV5-1 and TRBJ2-1; 13 bases align to TRBD2. CDR3 size: 19 residues. Trimming cost V 3 bases and J 4 bases; bases outside gene matches: 13. CDR1 SGHRS and CDR2 YFSETQ come from the germline V gene. CDR3 protein: CASSSIPGLAGDRYNEQFF. In DNA, the CDR3 is TGCGCCAGCAGCTCCATACCCGGACTAGCGGGGGACAGATACAATGAGCAGTTCTTC.

V and J are TRBV6-5 and TRBJ1-1; D is uncertain. Germline CDR1 reads MNHEY; CDR2 reads SVGAGI. Between the trimmed V and J ends, which lost 6 bases and 4 bases, there was a span of 9 bases. The CDR3 runs 12 residues. CDR3: CASRGGITEAFF. The CDR3 DNA is TGTGCCAGCAGAGGAGGAATCACTGAAGCTTTCTTT.

The V gene is TRBV5-5, the J gene TRBJ2-5; 9 nucleotides match TRBD2. The J call may be mistaken, given a closer DNA end match to TRBJ2-7. The germline V gene encodes CDR1 SGHKS and CDR2 YYEKEE (reference sequence). The CDR3 is 14 residues long. The CDR3 DNA follows: TGTGCCAGCAGCTTTAGTAGCGGGAGTTACGAGCAGTACTTC. Its translation: CASSFSSGSYEQYF.

This CDR3 is CASSSGFNEQFF. CDR3 bases: TGTGCCAGCAGCTCAGGGTTTAATGAGCAGTTCTTC. This rearrangement joins TRBV7-9 to TRBJ2-1, with D possibly being TRBD1 (5 bases). CDR1 is SEHNR and CDR2 is FQNEAQ in the germline V gene (reference sequence). Trimming took 4 bases from V and 7 from J, leaving 8 bases between them. The CDR3 has 12 residues.

This chain connects TRBV30 to TRBJ1-1, with a possible D match to TRBD1 (5 bases). Germline CDR1 is GTSNPN and CDR2 is SVGIG (reference sequence). The V end was cut by 0 bases, the J end by 4 bases, with 9 bases between. The CDR3 totals 13 residues. CDR3 protein: CAWSVGRATEAFF. The CDR3 bases are TGTGCCTGGAGTGTAGGCAGGGCCACTGAAGCTTTCTTT.

This chain connects TRBV28 to TRBJ1-1; TRBD1 agrees at 10 bases. V lost 3 bases and J lost 3; bases outside the gene matches: 4. Germline V CDR1 and CDR2: MDHEN, SYDVKM. This CDR3 is built from 15 residues. The CDR3 DNA reads TGTGCCAGCAGTTTGGCCGGGACAGGGGACACTGAAGCTTTCTTT. Translated: CASSLAGTGDTEAFF. Full variable domain (remainder filled in from reference TRBV28 and TRBJ1-1): DVKVTQSSRYLVKRTGEKVFLECVQDMDHENMFWYRQDPGLGLRLIYFSYDVKMKEKGDIPEGYSVSREKKERFSLILESASTNQTSMYLCASSLAGTGDTEAFFGQGTRLTVV.

This clone was counted a single time. The chain joins TRBV7-7 to TRBJ2-5, with 9 bases matching TRBD1. Germline V lookup: CDR1 SSHAT, CDR2 FNYEAQ (reference sequence). There are 15 residues in the CDR3. J lost 2 bases, V lost 2 bases, and 3 bases had no gene match. In nucleotides, the CDR3 is TGTGCCAGCAGCTTAAGGACAGGGGCTCAAGAGACCCAGTACTTC. Protein: CASSLRTGAQETQYF.